The following is a T cell receptor beta chain sequence with its context. Sequencing used immunoSEQ multiplex PCR; TCRdb keeps in-frame clones, though not all of them. The data show around 20,000 clones, around 80% seen once. The germline V gene has CDR1 SEHNR and CDR2 FQNEAQ (reference sequence). V was pared by 1 base and J by 6 bases, with 9 bases of the junction left unmatched. CDR3 length equals 15 residues. The record originates from a study of sequential checkpoint blockade in melanoma. Study summary: First-line arms were nivolumab then ipilimumab, or the reverse, randomized 1:1. Both treatment sequences were followed by maintenance nivolumab.

Documented treatment: randomized to nivolumab then ipilimumab (arm A) or the reverse (arm B). PBMC sorting kept live CD3+CD8+ cells without CD19 or CD56. The sample in question was CD8+ T cells sorted from blood (inferred from file names), obtained from a patient given nivolumab and ipilimumab in sequence. This receptor was taken from a human donor with melanoma. The chain is built from TRBV7-9 and TRBJ2-7; the match to TRBD1 covers 7 bases. This chain's CDR3 is CASSLVSGRGSEQYF. CDR3 coding DNA: TGTGCCAGCAGCTTAGTTTCAGGCAGGGGGAGCGAGCAGTACTTC.